This T cell receptor beta chain was retrieved from a study of HIV-infected patients and healthy controls. In its sample, this clonotype was seen many times. The antigen remains unidentified. Alpha and beta constant-region primers primed reverse transcription of approximately 0.55 ug RNA. Each of the alpha and beta chains got its own library through chain-specific third strand synthesis with indices. TCRdb called the 5' RACE reads again in MiXCR, with one record for every CDR3 protein. The sample includes roughly 15,000 distinct CDR3 sequences, 9.4% of them seen just once. Overall study findings and caveats: Comparisons were complicated because patients and controls had unequal numbers of distinct sequences.

V gave up 1 base and J gave up 7 bases; unmatched junction bases: 10. The CDR3 spans 16 residues. All unsorted peripheral T cells were captured because whole blood was used without fractionation. Sequencing was performed on blood. This chain joins TRBV12-3 or TRBV12-4 and TRBJ2-1; 7 nucleotides agree with TRBD2. The source is an adult in good health. The CDR3 protein is CASSLVGGPDPNEQFF. CDR3 nucleotides: TGTGCCAGCAGTTTAGTGGGAGGGCCGGATCCGAATGAGCAGTTCTTC.